What follows is one T cell receptor (beta chain) and its context. Its cognate antigen is unknown. Germline assignment: CDR1 SQVTM and CDR2 ANQGSEA. The CDR3 spans 13 residues. V gave up 3 bases and J gave up 2 bases, with 11 bases separating them. This sample is part of a study of CD8+ T cells in alopecia areata. General study points: Between patients, shared TCR sequences were less clear than in mice. This was possibly due in part to HLA diversity in the patient population. Lesional tissue from the scalp (especially in alopecia totalis/universalis) showed higher clonality than normal scalp.

cDNA serving as the sequencing template came from extracted, reverse transcribed RNA. This table comes from immunoSEQ multiplex PCR, and its TCRdb copy is limited to in-frame clones, with some not included. The sample has about 98,000 clones, about 40% seen once. The origin of this receptor is a human donor with alopecia areata. Sequencing was carried out using CD4+ T cells sorted from blood. V gene TRBV29-1 combines with J gene TRBJ2-7; no clear D gene. The CDR3, as DNA: TGCAGCGTTGATGGAGCCGGAGCCTACGAGCAGTACTTC. This gives the protein CSVDGAGAYEQYF.